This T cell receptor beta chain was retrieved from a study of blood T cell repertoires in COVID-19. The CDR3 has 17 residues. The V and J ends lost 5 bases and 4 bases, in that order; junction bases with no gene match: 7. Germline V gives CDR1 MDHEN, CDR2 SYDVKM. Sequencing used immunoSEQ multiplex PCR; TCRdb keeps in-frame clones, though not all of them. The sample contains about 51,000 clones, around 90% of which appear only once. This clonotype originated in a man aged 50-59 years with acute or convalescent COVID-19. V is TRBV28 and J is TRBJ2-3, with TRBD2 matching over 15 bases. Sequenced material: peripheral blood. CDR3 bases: TGTGCCAGCAGTCTGGGACTAGCGGGGGGACCACCAGATACGCAGTATTTT. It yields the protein CASSLGLAGGPPDTQYF. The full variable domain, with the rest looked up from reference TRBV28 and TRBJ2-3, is DVKVTQSSRYLVKRTGEKVFLECVQDMDHENMFWYRQDPGLGLRLIYFSYDVKMKEKGDIPEGYSVSREKKERFSLILESASTNQTSMYLCASSLGLAGGPPDTQYFGPGTRLTVL.